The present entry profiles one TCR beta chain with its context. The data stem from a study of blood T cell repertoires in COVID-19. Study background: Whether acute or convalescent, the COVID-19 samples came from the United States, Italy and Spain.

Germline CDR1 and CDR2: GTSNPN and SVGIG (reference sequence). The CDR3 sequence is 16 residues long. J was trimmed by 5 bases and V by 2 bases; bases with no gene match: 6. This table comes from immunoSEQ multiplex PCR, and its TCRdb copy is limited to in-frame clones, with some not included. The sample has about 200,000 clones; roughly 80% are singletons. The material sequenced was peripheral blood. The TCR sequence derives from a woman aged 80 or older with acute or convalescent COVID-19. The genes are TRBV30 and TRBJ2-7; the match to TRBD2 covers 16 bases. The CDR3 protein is CAWSRGLAGGPDEQYF. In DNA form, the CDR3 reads TGTGCCTGGAGTCGGGGACTAGCGGGAGGGCCCGACGAGCAGTACTTC.